The 22 T cell receptor beta chains given below trace back to one sample, sequenced in a study of a mutant IDH1 vaccine in newly diagnosed glioma. Some clones are missing from TCRdb's copy, which holds only in-frame ones; the method was immunoSEQ multiplex PCR. The sample records roughly 48,000 clones, 75% to 95% being singletons. Their antigens remain unidentified. The time point denotes: week 11, during vaccination. Vaccinated patients received 300 ug of mutant IDH1 20-mer peptide per dose, with topical imiquimod. The starting material was PBMCs, obtained from a glioma patient whose treatment included an IDH1 peptide vaccine. Source of these receptors: a man between 45 and 60 years old with glioma.

The rearrangement joins TRBV4-1 to TRBJ1-4, with D possibly TRBD1 on 6 matching bases. Germline V CDR1 and CDR2: MGHRA, YSYEKL. CDR3 size: 16 residues. Deletions cut 2 bases from V and 2 bases from J, with 12 bases between. The CDR3 loop reads CASSQTSGETNEKLFF. In DNA form, the CDR3 reads TGCGCCAGCAGCCAAACATCAGGGGAGACTAATGAAAAACTGTTTTTT.

V gene TRBV18 combines with J gene TRBJ1-2; D remains unclear. The CDR3 sequence is 13 residues long. V was pared by 2 bases and J by 1 base, with 5 bases between. Per the germline V gene, CDR1 is KGHSH and CDR2 is LQKENI. CDR3 sequence: CASSPLDNYGYTF. The CDR3 DNA reads as TGTGCCAGCTCACCATTGGATAACTATGGCTACACCTTC.

The gene calls are TRBV12-5 and TRBJ2-2; D may be TRBD1 (6 bases). V gave up 0 bases and J gave up 4 bases, with 9 bases separating them. There are 15 residues in the CDR3. Germline loops: CDR1 LGHNT, CDR2 FRNRAP. The CDR3 reads CASGLVGTPTGELFF. For the CDR3, the DNA is TGTGCTAGTGGTTTGGTAGGGACACCCACCGGGGAGCTGTTTTTT.

The V call is TRBV13, the J call TRBJ2-5; D is unresolved. The CDR3 has 15 residues. Trimming left V 1 base short and J 2 bases short, with 11 bases between. Germline CDR1 is PRHDT and CDR2 is FYEKMQ (reference sequence). The CDR3 loop is CASSLVSRLQETQYF. In DNA, the CDR3 is TGTGCCAGCAGCTTAGTTAGCAGGTTACAAGAGACCCAGTACTTC.

The V gene is TRBV28, the J gene TRBJ2-2, with D unresolved. V dropped 7 bases and J dropped 7 bases, with 10 bases sitting between them. The CDR3 runs 12 residues. Germline V CDR1 and CDR2: MDHEN, SYDVKM. This CDR3 reads CASTPWNGELFF. The CDR3 DNA follows: TGTGCCAGCACCCCTTGGAACGGGGAGCTGTTTTTT.

The chain couples TRBV4-1 to TRBJ2-7, with TRBD1 matching 8 bases. V shed 6 bases, J shed 3 bases, and the junction held 10 bases outside the gene matches. The CDR3 sequence is 15 residues long. The germline V gene has CDR1 MGHRA and CDR2 YSYEKL. CDR3 in amino acids: CASSPLVQGVYEQYF. DNA of the CDR3: TGCGCCAGCAGTCCGTTGGTACAGGGGGTCTACGAGCAGTACTTC.

J is TRBJ1-1 and V is TRBV7-3; TRBD1 aligns across 7 bases. The germline V gene has CDR1 SGHTA and CDR2 FQGTGA. The CDR3 length is 13 residues. Losses at the gene ends were 5 bases for V and 4 bases for J; bases not matched to a gene: 4. The CDR3 nucleotides are TGTGCCAGCAGCCGCACAGGGGCCACTGAAGCTTTCTTT. Residues: CASSRTGATEAFF.

This chain links TRBV28 with TRBJ1-6; 7 bases fit TRBD1. CDR3 length: 14 residues. CDR1 is MDHEN and CDR2 is SYDVKM in the germline V gene. Trimming took 3 bases from V and 9 from J; bases not matched to a gene: 5. In nucleotides, the CDR3 is TGTGCCAGCAGTTTCGGCAGGGGGGTTTCACCCCTCCACTTT. This gives the protein CASSFGRGVSPLHF.

This rearrangement joins TRBV12-5 to TRBJ2-1; perhaps TRBD2 as D (6 bases). The V gene's germline CDR1 is LGHNT and CDR2 FRNRAP. CDR3 length equals 15 residues. Trimming took 4 bases from V and 9 from J, leaving 19 bases between them. The CDR3 region has the DNA TGTGCTAGTGGTTCAAGCCTCGCCGTGGGGGGTGAGCAGTTCTTC. Amino acid sequence: CASGSSLAVGGEQFF.

The chain carries TRBV4-1 and TRBJ2-5, with D perhaps TRBD1 or TRBD2 (6 bases each). V lost 4 bases, J lost 4 bases, and 22 bases lay in between. The CDR3 extends over 17 amino acids. CDR1 and CDR2 from the germline V gene are MGHRA and YSYEKL. The DNA of the CDR3 is TGCGCCAGCAGCCCAGGGGTCTACAGGGACTTGAGAGAGACCCAGTACTTC. Its translation: CASSPGVYRDLRETQYF.

The chain has TRBV30 and TRBJ2-7; unclear D gene. V lost 3 bases and J 2 bases, leaving 11 bases between the germline ends. CDR3 length: 13 amino acids. The germline V gene encodes CDR1 GTSNPN and CDR2 SVGIG (reference sequence). The CDR3: CAWRPGPAYEQYF. As DNA, the CDR3 is TGTGCCTGGAGACCCGGGCCAGCCTACGAGCAGTACTTC.

The rearrangement joins TRBV6-1 to TRBJ2-6, with TRBD2 matching over 8 bases. From germline, CDR1 is MNHNS and CDR2 SASEGT. The CDR3 totals 15 residues. Unmatched junction bases numbered 5, after V lost 6 bases and J lost 4 bases. The CDR3 DNA reads TGTGCCAGCAGCGGGGGGGGGTTCGGGGCCAACGTCCTGACTTTC. Its protein product is CASSGGGFGANVLTF.

The chain carries TRBV13 and TRBJ1-2; weak D call: TRBD1 (6 bases). The CDR3 is 14 residues long. Trimming shortened V by 5 bases and J by 8 bases, and 18 bases separated the two germline ends. Per germline, CDR1 PRHDT and CDR2 FYEKMQ (reference sequence). The DNA of the CDR3 is TGTGCCAGCAGCAAGAACAGGGTCTCGAGGGGCTACACCTTC. Its protein product is CASSKNRVSRGYTF.

The gene calls are TRBV18 and TRBJ2-2; D gene uncertain. CDR3 size: 16 residues. Trimming shortened V by 0 bases and J by 2 bases, and 10 bases separated the two germline ends. Germline V lookup: CDR1 KGHSH, CDR2 LQKENI. DNA for the CDR3: TGTGCCAGCTCACCACCGGAAGGGTACAACACCGGGGAGCTGTTTTTT. Its translation is CASSPPEGYNTGELFF.

This sequence joins TRBV28 and TRBJ2-7; 9 nucleotides agree with TRBD1. Germline trimming cut 6 bases from V and 1 base from J; bases unmatched to any gene: 4. Germline CDR1 MDHEN, CDR2 SYDVKM. CDR3 length: 14 amino acids. CDR3: CASSRTGDSYEQYF. Here the CDR3 DNA reads TGTGCCAGCAGCCGGACAGGGGATTCCTACGAGCAGTACTTC.

This clone was observed a few times. This chain links TRBV29-1 with TRBJ2-3; 13 nucleotides match TRBD2. This CDR3 has 15 residues. J was trimmed by 0 bases and V by 8 bases; bases with no gene match: 5. The germline V gene encodes CDR1 SQVTM and CDR2 ANQGSEA. The CDR3 loop reads CSLKGLAGSTDTQYF. The CDR3 bases are TGCAGCTTAAAGGGACTAGCGGGGAGCACAGATACGCAGTATTTT.

The chain joins TRBV18 to TRBJ2-7, with D perhaps TRBD2 (6 bases). The CDR3 has 13 residues. With 6 bases removed from V and 1 base from J, the gap between germline ends came to 10 bases. CDR1 and CDR2 (germline): KGHSH, LQKENI. The CDR3 here is CASSRRGSYEQYF. CDR3 coding DNA: TGTGCCAGCTCGCGGAGGGGTTCCTACGAGCAGTACTTC. Complete variable domain (other parts from reference TRBV18 and TRBJ2-7): NAGVMQNPRHLVRRRGQEARLRCSPMKGHSHVYWYRQLPEEGLKFMVYLQKENIIDESGMPKERFSAEFPKEGPSILRIQQVVRGDSAAYFCASSRRGSYEQYFGPGTRLTVT.

The V call is TRBV5-1, the J call TRBJ2-1, with TRBD1 matching over 7 bases. Germline V lookup: CDR1 SGHRS, CDR2 YFSETQ. Losses at the gene ends were 4 bases for V and 3 bases for J; bases not matched to a gene: 4. The CDR3 spans 14 residues. CDR3 protein: CASSLDRSYNEQFF. For the CDR3, the DNA is TGCGCCAGCAGCCTGGACAGGAGCTACAATGAGCAGTTCTTC. The full variable domain, with the rest looked up from reference TRBV5-1 and TRBJ2-1, is KAGVTQTPRYLIKTRGQQVTLSCSPISGHRSVSWYQQTPGQGLQFLFEYFSETQRNKGNFPGRFSGRQFSNSRSEMNVSTLELGDSALYLCASSLDRSYNEQFFGPGTRLTVL.

The rearrangement links TRBV6-1 to TRBJ1-5; 7 positions match TRBD1. With V trimmed by 2 bases and J by 8 bases, 15 bases remained unmatched. The CDR3 is made up of 17 amino acids. Per the germline V gene, CDR1 is MNHNS and CDR2 is SASEGT. The CDR3, as DNA: TGTGCCAGCAGTGAAAGAAGACAGGGAAGCCTTCGTAAGCCCCAGCATTTT. Protein: CASSERRQGSLRKPQHF.

CDR3 DNA sequence: TGTGCCAGCAGCGTAGGGGACAGGGAGATGACTGAAGCTTTCTTT. Translated, it gives CASSVGDREMTEAFF. This rearrangement joins TRBV9 to TRBJ1-1, with 9 bases matching TRBD1. Germline values: CDR1 SGDLS, CDR2 YYNGEE. There are 15 residues in the CDR3. V was pared by 0 bases and J by 5 bases, with 5 bases of the junction left unmatched.

The V call is TRBV10-2, the J call TRBJ2-7, with 7 nucleotides matching TRBD1. The CDR3 runs 14 residues. Unmatched junction bases numbered 8, after V lost 5 bases and J lost 4 bases. Germline V gives CDR1 WSHSY, CDR2 SAAADI. CDR3 amino acids: CASSPDRVRYEQYF. The CDR3 DNA reads TGCGCCAGCAGTCCCGACAGGGTTAGATACGAGCAGTACTTC.

This sequence joins TRBV7-8 and TRBJ2-5; D gene uncertain. Trimming left V 1 base short and J 2 bases short, with 11 bases between. This CDR3 region has 15 residues. The germline V gene encodes CDR1 SGHVS and CDR2 FQNEAQ. The CDR3 DNA reads as TGTGCCAGCAGCTTAGGTCAGGTGGAGCAAGAGACCCAGTACTTC. This codes for CASSLGQVEQETQYF. Based on the CDR3 plus reference TRBV7-8 and TRBJ2-5, the full variable domain is GAGVSQSPRYKVAKRGQDVALRCDPISGHVSLFWYQQALGQGPEFLTYFQNEAQLDKSGLPSDRFFAERPEGSVSTLKIQRTQQEDSAVYLCASSLGQVEQETQYFGPGTRLLVL.